A selection of T cell receptor beta chains follows, all from one sample in a study of blood T cells in healthy people across ages. TCRdb recomputed calls from the 5' RACE reads with MiXCR, one row per CDR3 protein. The data show around 1,800,000 distinct CDR3 sequences, roughly two fifths seen once. The sequenced sample was blood. These receptors all come from a human donor in good health. Each CDR3 is given with its conserved first and last residue. The D gene is left open where the match is weak. Not every row has a clone size; where given, it reads once, few, many or a size class.

TRBV7-2	TRBD2	.	TRBJ2-1	CASKVAGVSYNEQFF	TGTGCCAGCAAAGTGGCGGGGGTATCCTACAATGAGCAGTTCTTC
TRBV9	.	many	TRBJ1-2	CASSADTGYGYTF	TGTGCCAGCAGCGCCGACACCGGCTATGGCTACACCTTC
TRBV21-1	.	few	TRBJ2-7	CASSNGRRRGVSYEQYF	TGTGCCAGCAGCAATGGTCGACGGCGCGGGGTGTCCTACGAGCAGTACTTC
TRBV9	.	few	TRBJ2-1	CASSVGDTEQFF	TGTGCCAGCAGCGTAGGGGACACCGAGCAGTTCTTC
TRBV4-3	.	.	TRBJ2-3	CASSQERIGTDTRYF	TGCGCCAGCAGCCAAGAGAGGATCGGAACAGATACGCGGTATTTT
TRBV6-1	TRBD2	.	TRBJ2-3	CARRLLITAGGRNTQYF	TGTGCCAGAAGGCTTTTGATTACAGCGGGGGGGCGGAATACGCAGTATTTT
TRBV4-2	TRBD1	.	TRBJ1-4	CASSHGDRDNEKLFF	TGTGCCAGCAGCCATGGAGACAGGGATAATGAAAAACTGTTTTTT
TRBV2	TRBD1	.	TRBJ2-7	CASRQGPGVGNEQYF	TGTGCCAGCCGACAGGGTCCCGGGGTGGGAAACGAGCAGTACTTC
TRBV5-6	.	.	TRBJ2-5	CASSLFAQGRETQYF	TGTGCCAGCAGCTTGTTCGCTCAGGGAAGAGAGACCCAGTACTTC
TRBV28	TRBD1	.	TRBJ2-7	CASSLPHRGAYEQYF	TGTGCCAGCAGTTTACCTCACAGGGGGGCCTACGAGCAGTACTTC
TRBV7-7	.	.	TRBJ2-7	CASSLNGLSSYNEQYF	TGTGCCAGCAGCTTAAATGGCCTGAGCTCCTACAATGAGCAGTACTTC
TRBV15	.	.	TRBJ2-7	CATGLHLSYEQYF	TGTGCCACCGGCTTACACCTGAGCTACGAGCAGTACTTC
TRBV7-9	.	once	TRBJ2-3	CASSQTISKYIRQSTDTQYF	TGTGCCAGCAGCCAGACTATCTCTAAGTATATCCGCCAGAGCACAGATACGCAGTATTTT
TRBV7-2	.	.	TRBJ1-2	CASSNDIQGNPTF	TGTGCCAGCAGCAATGACATACAGGGAAACCCCACCTTC
TRBV6-1	TRBD1	.	TRBJ1-1	CASSPRQGRNTGAFF	TGTGCCAGCAGTCCACGACAGGGTCGAAACACTGGAGCTTTCTTT
TRBV2	.	.	TRBJ1-1	CASSEAVVQYTEAFF	TGTGCCAGCAGTGAAGCGGTTGTGCAGTACACTGAAGCTTTCTTT
TRBV6-5	.	.	TRBJ2-5	CASSYGTPRETQYF	TGTGCCAGCAGTTACGGGACGCCTAGAGAGACCCAGTACTTC
TRBV19	.	.	TRBJ1-2	CASSIRPGRGPGYTF	TGTGCCAGTAGTATTAGGCCCGGCAGGGGCCCTGGCTACACCTTC
TRBV9	.	.	TRBJ2-3	CASSVDPYTDTQYF	TGTGCCAGCAGCGTAGACCCATACACAGATACGCAGTATTTT
TRBV7-8	.	many	TRBJ2-7	CASSLPVSNYEQYF	TGTGCCAGCAGCTTACCGGTGTCCAACTACGAGCAGTACTTC
TRBV3-1	TRBD2	.	TRBJ2-4	CASSQDPLAGQETQYF	TGTGCCAGCAGCCAAGATCCACTAGCGGGGCAAGAGACTCAGTACTTC
TRBV29-1	.	.	TRBJ1-4	CSVGGPAGQPTNEKLFF	TGCAGCGTTGGGGGACCTGCGGGACAACCAACTAATGAAAAACTGTTTTTT
TRBV6-2/TRBV6-3	.	.	TRBJ2-3	CASSYFGVNTDTQYF	TGCGCCAGCAGTTATTTCGGGGTTAACACAGATACGCAGTATTTT
TRBV7-2	TRBD1	.	TRBJ1-2	CASSLGPTGTNYGYTF	TGTGCCAGCAGCTTAGGACCGACAGGGACGAACTATGGCTACACCTTC
TRBV4-3	.	.	TRBJ2-4	CASSQDSQVRGEQYF	TGCGCCAGCAGCCAAGATTCACAGGTCAGGGGAGAGCAGTACTTC
TRBV20-1	.	many	TRBJ2-1	CSARTGSYNEQFF	TGCAGTGCTAGGACGGGCTCCTACAATGAGCAGTTCTTC
TRBV29-1	TRBD2	.	TRBJ2-1	CSVERLAGGYSEQFF	TGCAGCGTTGAGCGACTAGCGGGAGGGTACAGTGAGCAGTTCTTC
TRBV6-1	TRBD1	few	TRBJ2-4	CASTTGGDLDIQYF	TGTGCCAGTACTACAGGGGGCGATTTGGACATTCAGTACTTC
TRBV6-1	.	.	TRBJ2-3	CASRKAASTDTQYF	TGTGCCAGCAGGAAAGCGGCTAGCACAGATACGCAGTATTTT
TRBV20-1	.	.	TRBJ1-2	CSAMAQKRGYTF	TGCAGTGCTATGGCCCAGAAGAGGGGCTACACCTTC
TRBV11-2	TRBD1	.	TRBJ2-7	CASSPTPTGGYYEQYF	TGTGCCAGCAGCCCTACCCCGACAGGGGGCTATTACGAGCAGTACTTC
TRBV7-8	.	.	TRBJ2-2	CASSAIQGRDTGELFF	TGTGCCAGCAGCGCCATACAGGGAAGGGACACCGGGGAGCTGTTTTTT
TRBV7-2	.	.	TRBJ2-7	CASSLSPLYNEQYF	TGTGCCAGCAGCTTATCCCCCCTCTACAATGAGCAGTACTTC
TRBV4-1	TRBD2	.	TRBJ2-2	CASSEASEGRGGELFF	TGCGCCAGCAGCGAGGCTAGCGAGGGGAGGGGCGGGGAGCTGTTTTTT
TRBV4-3	.	few	TRBJ1-4	CASSQAFRAIREKLFF	TGCGCCAGCAGCCAAGCCTTCAGGGCAATTAGGGAAAAACTGTTTTTT
TRBV29-1	.	few	TRBJ2-5	CSVEDWVQETQYF	TGCAGCGTTGAAGATTGGGTCCAAGAGACCCAGTACTTC
TRBV7-3	TRBD2	.	TRBJ2-5	CASKFSRTSGKLQETQYF	TGTGCCAGCAAATTTTCAAGGACTAGCGGAAAGCTCCAAGAGACCCAGTACTTC
TRBV7-9	.	few	TRBJ2-1	CASSHPHSSYNEQFF	TGTGCCAGCAGCCACCCCCACTCATCCTACAATGAGCAGTTCTTC
TRBV7-9	.	.	TRBJ2-3	CASSFYRGRSQDTQYF	TGTGCCAGCAGTTTCTATCGGGGTCGGTCGCAAGATACGCAGTATTTT
TRBV14	TRBD1	few	TRBJ1-1	CASSQYPGGYTEAFF	TGTGCCAGCAGCCAATATCCAGGGGGCTACACTGAAGCTTTCTTT
TRBV24-1	.	.	TRBJ2-1	CATSDLRKSGVGGLNGQFF	TGTGCCACCAGTGATTTGCGAAAGAGCGGGGTCGGGGGGCTCAATGGGCAGTTCTTC
TRBV20-1	.	.	TRBJ1-5	CSARTVSNQPQHF	TGCAGTGCAAGGACGGTTAGCAATCAGCCCCAGCATTTT
TRBV20-1	TRBD2	few	TRBJ2-5	CSANSDQITAGPAYQETQYF	TGCAGTGCTAACAGCGATCAAATTACAGCGGGGCCAGCTTATCAAGAGACCCAGTACTTC
TRBV10-3	.	few	TRBJ1-2	CAIQGTGDIYNYGYTF	TGTGCCATCCAGGGGACGGGGGACATCTATAACTATGGCTACACCTTC
TRBV28	TRBD1	.	TRBJ1-4	CASHLGTGFSSTNEKLFF	TGTGCCAGCCATTTAGGGACAGGGTTCTCCTCAACTAATGAAAAACTGTTTTTT
TRBV28	TRBD1	.	TRBJ1-2	CASSLLQTHRGAYGYTF	TGTGCCAGCAGTTTACTTCAAACCCACAGGGGAGCTTATGGCTACACCTTC
TRBV24-1	TRBD1	few	TRBJ1-2	CATSEGPGTGRSYTF	TGTGCCACCAGTGAAGGCCCCGGGACAGGGCGATCGTACACCTTC
TRBV28	.	.	TRBJ2-5	CASRTGRGPLIQYF	TGTGCCAGCAGGACGGGACGCGGCCCCCTGATTCAGTACTTC